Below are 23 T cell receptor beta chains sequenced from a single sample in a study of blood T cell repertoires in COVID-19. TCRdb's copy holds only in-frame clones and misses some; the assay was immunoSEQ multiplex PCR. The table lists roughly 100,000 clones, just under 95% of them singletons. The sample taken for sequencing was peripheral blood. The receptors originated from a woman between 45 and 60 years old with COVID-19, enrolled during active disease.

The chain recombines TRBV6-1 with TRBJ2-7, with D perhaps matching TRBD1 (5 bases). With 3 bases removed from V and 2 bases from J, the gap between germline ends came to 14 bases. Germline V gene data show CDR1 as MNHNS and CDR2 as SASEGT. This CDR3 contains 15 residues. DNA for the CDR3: TGTGCCAGCAGTGAGGCAGGGATGGGGCCCTACGAGCAGTACGTC. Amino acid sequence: CASSEAGMGPYEQYV.

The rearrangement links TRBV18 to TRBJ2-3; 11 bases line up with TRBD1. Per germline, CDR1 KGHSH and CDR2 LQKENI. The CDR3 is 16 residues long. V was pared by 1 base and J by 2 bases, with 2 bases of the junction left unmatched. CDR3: CASSPRDRGYTDTQYF. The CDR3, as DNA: TGTGCCAGCTCACCACGGGACAGGGGGTACACAGATACGCAGTATTTT.

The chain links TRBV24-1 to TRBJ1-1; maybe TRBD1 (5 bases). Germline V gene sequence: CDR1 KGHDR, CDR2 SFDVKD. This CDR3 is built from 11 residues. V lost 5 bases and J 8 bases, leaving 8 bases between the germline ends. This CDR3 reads CATSGGLEAFF. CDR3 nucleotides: TGTGCCACCAGTGGGGGACTCGAAGCTTTCTTT.

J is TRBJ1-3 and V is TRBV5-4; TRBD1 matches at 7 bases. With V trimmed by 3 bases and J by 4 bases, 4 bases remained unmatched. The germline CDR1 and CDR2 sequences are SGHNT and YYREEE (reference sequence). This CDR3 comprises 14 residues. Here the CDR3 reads CASSSPGQGNTIYF. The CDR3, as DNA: TGTGCCAGCAGCTCCCCGGGACAGGGAAACACCATATATTTT.

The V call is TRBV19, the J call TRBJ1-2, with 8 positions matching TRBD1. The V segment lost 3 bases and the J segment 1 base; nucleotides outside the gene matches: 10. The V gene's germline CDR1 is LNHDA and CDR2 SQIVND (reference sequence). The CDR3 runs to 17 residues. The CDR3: CASSMMTGVSFNYGYTF. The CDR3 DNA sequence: TGTGCCAGTAGTATGATGACAGGGGTATCGTTTAACTATGGCTACACCTTC.

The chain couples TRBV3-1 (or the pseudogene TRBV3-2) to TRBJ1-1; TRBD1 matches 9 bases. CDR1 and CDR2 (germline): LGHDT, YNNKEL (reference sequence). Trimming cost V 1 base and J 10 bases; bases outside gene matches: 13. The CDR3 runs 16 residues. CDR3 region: CASSQGYARQGVGAFF. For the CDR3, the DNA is TGTGCCAGCAGCCAAGGTTACGCGAGACAGGGGGTCGGAGCTTTCTTT.

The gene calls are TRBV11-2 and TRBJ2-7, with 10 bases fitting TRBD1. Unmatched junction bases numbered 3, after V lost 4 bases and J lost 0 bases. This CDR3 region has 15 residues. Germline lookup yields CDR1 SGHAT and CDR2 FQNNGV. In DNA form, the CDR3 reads TGTGCCAGCAGCTCCGGGACAGGGGACTCCTACGAGCAGTACGTC. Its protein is CASSSGTGDSYEQYV.

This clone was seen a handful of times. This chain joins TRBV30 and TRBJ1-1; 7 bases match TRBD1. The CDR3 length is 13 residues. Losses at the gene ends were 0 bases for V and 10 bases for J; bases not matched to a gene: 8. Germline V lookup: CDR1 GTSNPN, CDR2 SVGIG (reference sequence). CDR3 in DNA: TGTGCCTGGAGTGTACCTAAGGGGGCGGGAGCTTTCTTT. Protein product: CAWSVPKGAGAFF.

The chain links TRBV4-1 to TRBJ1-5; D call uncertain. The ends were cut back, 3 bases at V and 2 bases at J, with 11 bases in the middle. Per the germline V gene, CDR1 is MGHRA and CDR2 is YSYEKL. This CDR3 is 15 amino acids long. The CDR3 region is CASSQFATGNQPQHF. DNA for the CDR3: TGCGCCAGCAGCCAGTTTGCCACGGGCAATCAGCCCCAGCATTTT.

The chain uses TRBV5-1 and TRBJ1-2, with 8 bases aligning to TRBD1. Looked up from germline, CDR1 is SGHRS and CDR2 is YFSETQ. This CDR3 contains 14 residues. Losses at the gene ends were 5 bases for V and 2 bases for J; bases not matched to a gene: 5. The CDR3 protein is CASRRQGQNYGYTF. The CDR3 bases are TGCGCCAGCAGGCGACAGGGGCAGAACTATGGCTACACCTTC.

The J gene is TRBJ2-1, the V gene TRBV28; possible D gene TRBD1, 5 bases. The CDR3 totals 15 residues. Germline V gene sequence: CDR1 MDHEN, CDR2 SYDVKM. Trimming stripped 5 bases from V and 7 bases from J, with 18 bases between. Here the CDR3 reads CASSPLTLRENEQFF. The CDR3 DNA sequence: TGTGCCAGCAGTCCCCTAACCCTCAGGGAAAATGAGCAGTTCTTC.

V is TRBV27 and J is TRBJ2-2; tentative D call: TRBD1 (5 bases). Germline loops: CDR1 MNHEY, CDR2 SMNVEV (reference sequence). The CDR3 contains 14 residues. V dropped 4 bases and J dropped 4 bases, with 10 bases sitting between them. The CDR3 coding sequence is TGTGCCAGCAGTTCGAACAGGATCACCGGGGAGCTGTTTTTT. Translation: CASSSNRITGELFF.

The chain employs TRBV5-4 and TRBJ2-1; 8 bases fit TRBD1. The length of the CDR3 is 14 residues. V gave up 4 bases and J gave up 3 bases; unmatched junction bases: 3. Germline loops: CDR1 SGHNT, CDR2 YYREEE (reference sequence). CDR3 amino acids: CASSPGQDYNEQFF. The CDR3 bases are TGTGCCAGCAGCCCGGGACAGGACTACAATGAGCAGTTCTTC.

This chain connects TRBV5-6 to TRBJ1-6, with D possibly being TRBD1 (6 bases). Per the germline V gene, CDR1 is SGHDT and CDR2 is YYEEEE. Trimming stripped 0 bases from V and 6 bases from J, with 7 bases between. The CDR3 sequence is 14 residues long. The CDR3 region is CASSLDRANSPLHF. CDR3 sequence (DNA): TGTGCCAGCAGCTTGGACAGGGCTAATTCACCCCTCCACTTT.

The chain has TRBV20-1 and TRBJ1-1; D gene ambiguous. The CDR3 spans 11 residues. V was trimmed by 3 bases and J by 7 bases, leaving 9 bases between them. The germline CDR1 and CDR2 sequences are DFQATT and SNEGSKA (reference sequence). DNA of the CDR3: TGCAGTGCTAGCGAGATGAGTGAAGCTTTCTTT. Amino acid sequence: CSASEMSEAFF.

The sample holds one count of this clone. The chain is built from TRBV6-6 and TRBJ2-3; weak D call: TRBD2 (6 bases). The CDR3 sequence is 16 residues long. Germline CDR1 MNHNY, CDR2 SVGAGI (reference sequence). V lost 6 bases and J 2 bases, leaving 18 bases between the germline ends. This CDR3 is CASRISRWGVTDTQYF. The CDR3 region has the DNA TGTGCCAGCAGGATATCGAGGTGGGGGGTCACAGATACGCAGTATTTT.

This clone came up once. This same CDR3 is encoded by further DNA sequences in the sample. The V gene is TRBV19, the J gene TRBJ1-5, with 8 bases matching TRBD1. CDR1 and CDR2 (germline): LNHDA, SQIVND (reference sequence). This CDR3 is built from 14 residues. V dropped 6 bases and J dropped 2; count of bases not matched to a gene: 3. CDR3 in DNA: TGTGCCAGTAGCCCGACAGGGGGCAATCAGCCCCAGCATTTT. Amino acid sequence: CASSPTGGNQPQHF. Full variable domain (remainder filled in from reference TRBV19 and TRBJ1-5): DGGITQSPKYLFRKEGQNVTLSCEQNLNHDAMYWYRQDPGQGLRLIYYSQIVNDFQKGDIAEGYSVSREKKESFPLTVTSAQKNPTAFYLCASSPTGGNQPQHFGDGTRLSIL.

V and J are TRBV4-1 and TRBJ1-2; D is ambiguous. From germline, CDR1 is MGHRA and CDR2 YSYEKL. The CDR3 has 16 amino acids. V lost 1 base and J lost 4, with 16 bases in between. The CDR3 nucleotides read TGCGCCAGCAGCCAAGGGCAGGCTGGATTTGGCTATGGCTACACCTTC. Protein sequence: CASSQGQAGFGYGYTF.

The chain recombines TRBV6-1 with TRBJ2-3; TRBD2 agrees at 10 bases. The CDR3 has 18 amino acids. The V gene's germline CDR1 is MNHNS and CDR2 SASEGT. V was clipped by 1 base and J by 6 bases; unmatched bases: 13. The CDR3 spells CASSEDLAGDVFSDTQYF. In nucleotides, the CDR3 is TGTGCCAGCAGTGAAGATCTAGCGGGGGATGTTTTTTCTGATACGCAGTATTTT.

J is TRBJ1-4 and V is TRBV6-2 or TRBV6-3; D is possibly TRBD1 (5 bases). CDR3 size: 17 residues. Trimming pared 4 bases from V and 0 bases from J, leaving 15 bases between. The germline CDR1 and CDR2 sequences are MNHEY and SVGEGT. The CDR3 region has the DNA TGTGCCAGCAGTTGGCGGGGGTATCAGGCAACTAATGAAAAACTGTTTTTT. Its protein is CASSWRGYQATNEKLFF.

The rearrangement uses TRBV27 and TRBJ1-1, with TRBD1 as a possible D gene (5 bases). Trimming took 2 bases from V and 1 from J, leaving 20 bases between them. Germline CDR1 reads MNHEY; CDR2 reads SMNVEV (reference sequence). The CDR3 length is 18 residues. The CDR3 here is CASSLRGGVGTKNTEAFF. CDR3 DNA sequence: TGTGCCAGCAGTTTAAGGGGTGGTGTTGGAACGAAGAACACTGAAGCTTTCTTT.

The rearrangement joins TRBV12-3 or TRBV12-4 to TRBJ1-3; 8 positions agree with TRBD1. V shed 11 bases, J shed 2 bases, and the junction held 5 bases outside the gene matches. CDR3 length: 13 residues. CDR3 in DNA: TGTGCCGTCAAACAGGGGGCTGGAAACACCATATATTTT. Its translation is CAVKQGAGNTIYF.

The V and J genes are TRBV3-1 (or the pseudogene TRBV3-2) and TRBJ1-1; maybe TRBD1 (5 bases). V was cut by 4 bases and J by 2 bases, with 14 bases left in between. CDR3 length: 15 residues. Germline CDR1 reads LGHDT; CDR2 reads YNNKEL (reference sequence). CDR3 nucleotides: TGTGCCAGCAGCCTTGTAGGGGCGGTAAACACTGAAGCTTTCTTT. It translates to CASSLVGAVNTEAFF.